Below, 9 T cell receptor beta chains from the same sample are listed, as sequenced in a study of neurological immune-mediated disorders. TCRdb ran MiXCR on the 5' RACE reads and lists one entry per CDR3 protein. The table records more than 70,000 distinct CDR3 sequences, approximately 17% of them present only once. Sample: PBMCs. Receptor source: a woman aged 40 to 50 in good health.

This clonotype was counted only a few times. The chain has TRBV7-2 and TRBJ2-1; no clear D. The ends were cut back, 5 bases at V and 0 bases at J, with 17 bases in the middle. From germline, CDR1 is SGHTA and CDR2 FQGNSA. This CDR3 contains 17 residues. CDR3 nucleotides: TGTGCCAGCAGCCCCCCTTCGTGGGATCGCTCCTACAATGAGCAGTTCTTC. Its translation: CASSPPSWDRSYNEQFF.

Many counts were recorded for this clonotype. The CDR3 region has the DNA TGCAGTGCGTCACAGCAATATAGCAATCAGCCCCAGCATTTT. Translated: CSASQQYSNQPQHF. V usage is TRBV20-1 and J usage is TRBJ1-5; D not resolved. The V and J ends lost 6 bases and 0 bases respectively, with 12 bases between them. Germline V lookup: CDR1 DFQATT, CDR2 SNEGSKA (reference sequence). The CDR3 contains 14 residues.

This clonotype came up a few times. The chain joins TRBV7-2 to TRBJ2-1; 7 bases are shared with TRBD2. Trimming took 1 base from V and 3 from J; bases not matched to a gene: 3. Germline V gene lookup returns CDR1 SGHTA and CDR2 FQGNSA. The CDR3 sequence is 15 residues long. The CDR3 sequence: CASSLVGLNYNEQFF. The CDR3 nucleotides are TGTGCCAGCAGCTTAGTGGGACTAAACTACAATGAGCAGTTCTTC.

The genes are TRBV6-5 and TRBJ1-6, with TRBD1 identical over 8 bases. The V and J ends lost 5 bases and 5 bases, in that order; junction bases with no gene match: 8. This CDR3 is 16 amino acids long. The germline CDR1 and CDR2 sequences are MNHEY and SVGAGI. The CDR3 sequence: CASSRVGTGNNSPLHF. CDR3 sequence (DNA): TGTGCCAGCAGTCGCGTCGGGACAGGAAATAATTCACCCCTCCACTTT.

This clonotype has a count of ten or more. The chain is built from TRBV7-2 and TRBJ2-5, with TRBD1 identical over 7 bases. The V gene's germline CDR1 is SGHTA and CDR2 FQGNSA. CDR3 length: 13 residues. V trimming: 10 bases; J trimming: 3 bases; junction bases outside the gene matches: 8. CDR3 residues: CATHRDSKETQYF. The CDR3 coding sequence is TGTGCCACTCACCGGGACAGCAAAGAGACCCAGTACTTC.

This rearrangement joins TRBV12-3 or TRBV12-4 to TRBJ2-7; 10 bases fit TRBD2. J gave up 4 bases and V 3 bases, and 6 bases lay outside the gene matches. This CDR3 region has 15 residues. The CDR3 coding sequence is TGTGCCAGCAGTTTCTTTTCTAGCGGGGGATACGAGCAGTACTTC. Residues: CASSFFSSGGYEQYF.

Regarding this clonotype: Because it lacks the conserved phenylalanine or tryptophan at the end, this CDR3 is likely a read error. This chain uses TRBV27 with TRBJ2-2; 8 bases agree with TRBD1. Germline loops: CDR1 MNHEY, CDR2 SMNVEV (reference sequence). This CDR3 has 16 amino acids. V was clipped by 4 bases and J by 10 bases; unmatched bases: 14. The CDR3 DNA reads as TGTGCCAGCAGTTACGTCCAGGGGGCTAAGGTCGTGGAGCTGTTTATT. Its protein is CASSYVQGAKVVELFI.

This clonotype was counted only a few times. An end of the junction does not agree with germline; a read error may underlie this. The genes are TRBV18 and TRBJ1-2; D gene unclear. Germline lookup yields CDR1 KGHSH and CDR2 LQKENI. This CDR3 contains 13 residues. The CDR3 DNA reads as TGTGCCAGCTCACCCTCACCTAAGTATGGCTACACCTTC. Protein sequence: CASSPSPKYGYTF. The variable domain in full, with the rest retrieved from reference TRBV18 and TRBJ1-2, is NAGVMQNPRHLVRRRGQEARLRCSPMKGHSHVYWYRQLPEEGLKFMVYLQKENIIDESGMPKERFSAEFPKEGPSILRIQQVVRGDSAAYFCASSPSPKYGYTFGSGTRLTVV.

This clonotype was detected ten times or more. The CDR3 reads CASSPTTGADTEAFF. CDR3 DNA: TGTGCCAGCAGTCCCACCACAGGGGCGGACACTGAAGCTTTCTTT. This rearrangement joins TRBV6-1 to TRBJ1-1; 7 bases are a match to TRBD1. CDR1 and CDR2 from the germline V gene are MNHNS and SASEGT. The CDR3 runs to 15 residues. V lost 5 bases to trimming and J lost 3 bases; unmatched junction nucleotides: 9.